One and the same sample provided the 23 T cell receptor beta chains below, sequenced in a study of T cell responses to AZD1222 COVID-19 vaccine. Sequenced by immunoSEQ multiplex PCR; TCRdb stores in-frame clones only, minus some. The sample includes over 150,000 clones, roughly 87% of them seen just once. The specimen was peripheral blood, collected on day 0 of AZD1222 vaccination. The source is an adult in good health.

This clone was counted a single time. The chain uses TRBV7-9 and TRBJ1-3, with unresolved D. Germline CDR1 is SEHNR and CDR2 is FQNEAQ (reference sequence). V lost 3 bases, J lost 0 bases, and 3 bases lay in between. The length of the CDR3 is 13 residues. The CDR3 is CASSFGSGNTIYF. The CDR3 coding sequence is TGTGCCAGCAGCTTTGGCTCTGGAAACACCATATATTTT.

The chain links TRBV5-6 to TRBJ1-2; a weak D match, TRBD1 (6 bases). V was trimmed by 6 bases and J by 7 bases, leaving 22 bases between them. Germline CDR1 SGHDT, CDR2 YYEEEE. The CDR3 has 15 amino acids. The CDR3 DNA sequence: TGTGCCAGCATCGACTTGAGCAGGGGAGGCGGTGGCTACACCTTC. This translates into CASIDLSRGGGGYTF.

The chain combines TRBV5-1 with TRBJ2-5; D may be TRBD1 (6 bases). The CDR3 is 13 residues long. Germline V gene data show CDR1 as SGHRS and CDR2 as YFSETQ. With 4 bases removed from V and 1 base from J, the gap between germline ends came to 8 bases. The CDR3 loop reads CASSQGGQETQYF. The CDR3 nucleotides are TGCGCCAGCAGCCAAGGGGGCCAAGAGACCCAGTACTTC. Full variable domain (rest looked up from reference TRBV5-1 and TRBJ2-5): KAGVTQTPRYLIKTRGQQVTLSCSPISGHRSVSWYQQTPGQGLQFLFEYFSETQRNKGNFPGRFSGRQFSNSRSEMNVSTLELGDSALYLCASSQGGQETQYFGPGTRLLVL.

The chain carries TRBV7-9 and TRBJ2-7, with D perhaps matching TRBD1 or TRBD2 (7 bases each). Germline V gene data show CDR1 as SEHNR and CDR2 as FQNEAQ (reference sequence). The CDR3 extends over 16 amino acids. Trimming stripped 4 bases from V and 4 bases from J, with 20 bases between. CDR3 in amino acids: CASSSWEGAGVYEQYF. CDR3 bases: TGTGCCAGCAGCTCCTGGGAGGGGGCGGGAGTATACGAGCAGTACTTC.

The genes are TRBV12-3 or TRBV12-4 and TRBJ1-5; D gene ambiguous. The CDR3 is 13 residues long. The V gene lost 6 bases and the J gene lost 3 bases, with 9 bases spanning the gap. The CDR3 reads CASSYRPNQPQHF. For the CDR3, the DNA is TGTGCCAGCAGCTATAGACCCAATCAGCCCCAGCATTTT.

This clone is a singleton in its sample. This chain joins TRBV5-1 and TRBJ1-5, with a possible D match to TRBD1 (5 bases). Per the germline V gene, CDR1 is SGHRS and CDR2 is YFSETQ. V gave up 2 bases and J gave up 2 bases, with 17 bases separating them. The CDR3 is 17 amino acids. The CDR3 DNA sequence: TGCGCCAGCAGCTTAGTGGGGGACGGATACGGCAATCAGCCCCAGCATTTT. This encodes CASSLVGDGYGNQPQHF.

In this sample, this clone turned up once. The V gene is TRBV4-2, the J gene TRBJ2-7, with D uncertain. This CDR3 has 12 amino acids. The V and J ends lost 3 bases and 3 bases respectively, with 6 bases between them. The V gene's germline CDR1 is LGHNA and CDR2 YNFKEQ. The chain's CDR3 is CASSQAGYEQYF. CDR3 nucleotide sequence: TGTGCCAGCAGCCAGGCCGGCTACGAGCAGTACTTC.

Concerning this clone: Distinct nucleotide sequences in the sample also encode this CDR3. The V gene is TRBV19, the J gene TRBJ2-1; 8 nucleotides line up with TRBD2. The CDR3 extends over 15 amino acids. Germline V CDR1 and CDR2: LNHDA, SQIVND (reference sequence). V dropped 6 bases and J dropped 0; count of bases not matched to a gene: 4. The CDR3 nucleotides are TGTGCCAGTAGCCCGGGGGGGAGCTCCTACAATGAGCAGTTCTTC. It is translated as CASSPGGSSYNEQFF.

The rearrangement joins TRBV28 to TRBJ1-1, with 11 bases identical to TRBD1. Per germline, CDR1 MDHEN and CDR2 SYDVKM. V was clipped by 3 bases and J by 4 bases; unmatched bases: 7. The CDR3 has 16 amino acids. In DNA form, the CDR3 reads TGTGCCAGCAGTTTCTTTTCCGGGACAGGGGGCACTGAAGCTTTCTTT. Translated, it gives CASSFFSGTGGTEAFF.

The rearrangement links TRBV4-2 to TRBJ2-1; D is unresolved. The germline V gene encodes CDR1 LGHNA and CDR2 YNFKEQ. This CDR3 has 14 residues. The V end was cut by 5 bases, the J end by 0 bases, with 8 bases between. CDR3 sequence: CASSNQLSYNEQFF. In DNA, the CDR3 is TGTGCCAGCAGCAACCAGCTCTCCTACAATGAGCAGTTCTTC.

This chain uses TRBV11-2 with TRBJ2-7, with TRBD2 as a possible D gene (5 bases). With 1 base removed from V and 3 bases from J, the gap between germline ends came to 10 bases. The CDR3 runs to 14 residues. Germline CDR1 is SGHAT and CDR2 is FQNNGV. CDR3 amino acids: CASSLGVGSYEQYF. In nucleotides, the CDR3 is TGTGCCAGCAGCTTAGGAGTAGGGAGCTACGAGCAGTACTTC.

V usage is TRBV25-1 and J usage is TRBJ1-6; D remains unclear. In germline, CDR1 is MGHDK, CDR2 SYGVNS. V was trimmed by 4 bases and J by 19 bases, leaving 14 bases between them. CDR3 length equals 11 residues. CDR3 protein: CASSAYRSWHF. For the CDR3, the DNA is TGTGCCAGCAGTGCCTACCGGTCTTGGCACTTT.

The rearrangement links TRBV10-3 to TRBJ2-7; possibly TRBD1 for D (5 bases). CDR3 length equals 11 residues. The V end was cut by 3 bases, the J end by 7 bases, with 7 bases between. Per germline, CDR1 ENHRY and CDR2 SYGVKD. CDR3 sequence: CAISDRDEQYF. Written as DNA, the CDR3 is TGTGCCATCAGTGACAGGGATGAGCAGTACTTC.

The rearrangement uses TRBV30 and TRBJ1-2, with D perhaps TRBD1 (6 bases). Germline V CDR1 and CDR2: GTSNPN, SVGIG (reference sequence). Trimming left V 5 bases short and J 6 bases short, with 22 bases between. The CDR3 totals 15 residues. CDR3 DNA: TGTGCCTGGGGTCCCCAGGGAGTTGGGGGGCATGGCTACACCTTC. Residues: CAWGPQGVGGHGYTF.

The CDR3: CASSELAGQGRSNQPQHF. The CDR3 nucleotides read TGCGCCAGCAGTGAGCTAGCGGGGCAAGGACGGAGCAATCAGCCCCAGCATTTT. V is TRBV10-2 and J is TRBJ1-5, with D maybe TRBD1 (5 bases). V gave up 2 bases and J gave up 1 base, with 18 bases separating them. Germline V gene sequence: CDR1 WSHSY, CDR2 SAAADI. This CDR3 has 18 residues.

The chain employs TRBV18 and TRBJ1-5; 10 bases are shared with TRBD1. The CDR3 length is 15 residues. Germline CDR1 KGHSH, CDR2 LQKENI. V lost 3 bases to trimming and J lost 8 bases; unmatched junction nucleotides: 7. CDR3 nucleotides: TGTGCCAGCTCACCCGGGACAGGGGTTAACAAGCCCCAGCATTTT. Amino acids: CASSPGTGVNKPQHF.

The chain employs TRBV10-3 and TRBJ1-6; TRBD1 might be the D (6 bases). The V end lost 3 bases, the J end lost 9 bases, and 12 bases lay between the germline ends. Germline CDR1 is ENHRY and CDR2 is SYGVKD. This CDR3 has 14 amino acids. Here the CDR3 reads CAISEVGGGSPLHF. Written as DNA, the CDR3 is TGTGCCATCAGTGAAGTGGGGGGCGGTTCACCCCTCCACTTT.

V usage is TRBV27 and J usage is TRBJ2-5; D might be TRBD1 (6 bases). This CDR3 is 14 amino acids long. The germline gives CDR1 MNHEY, CDR2 SMNVEV (reference sequence). Trimming took off 2 bases at V and 1 base at J, with 8 bases between the two ends. DNA for the CDR3: TGTGCCAGCAGTTTACAGGGGCCCCAAGAGACCCAGTACTTC. It translates to CASSLQGPQETQYF.

The chain has TRBV30 and TRBJ2-7; the D is unclear. The CDR3 length is 15 residues. The V end was cut by 1 base, the J end by 3 bases, with 16 bases between. The germline gives CDR1 GTSNPN, CDR2 SVGIG (reference sequence). CDR3: CAWSAPPDGYYEQYF. The CDR3 region has the DNA TGTGCCTGGAGTGCCCCACCCGACGGTTACTACGAGCAGTACTTC. The entire variable domain, with the rest obtained from reference TRBV30 and TRBJ2-7, is as follows: SQTIHQWPATLVQPVGSPLSLECTVEGTSNPNLYWYRQAAGRGLQLLFYSVGIGQISSEVPQNLSASRPQDRQFILSSKKLLLSDSGFYLCAWSAPPDGYYEQYFGPGTRLTVT.

V gene TRBV2 combines with J gene TRBJ1-2; no firm D call. Germline CDR1 SNHLY, CDR2 FYNNEI. V lost 7 bases, J lost 4 bases, and 13 bases lay in between. The length of the CDR3 is 13 residues. The CDR3 spells CASMHTIGYGYTF. The CDR3 bases are TGTGCCAGCATGCACACTATAGGCTATGGCTACACCTTC. Looking up the rest from reference TRBV2 and TRBJ1-2 gives the full variable domain: EPEVTQTPSHQVTQMGQEVILRCVPISNHLYFYWYRQILGQKVEFLVSFYNNEISEKSEIFDDQFSVERPDGSNFTLKIRSTKLEDSAMYFCASMHTIGYGYTFGSGTRLTVV.

This sequence joins TRBV11-2 and TRBJ2-5; TRBD2 matches at 9 bases. The CDR3 contains 15 residues. Trimming took 1 base from V and 2 from J; bases not matched to a gene: 2. Germline V gene lookup returns CDR1 SGHAT and CDR2 FQNNGV. As DNA, the CDR3 is TGTGCCAGCAGCTTAGCGCTAGCGGGACAAGAGACCCAGTACTTC. Protein product: CASSLALAGQETQYF.

The sample holds a few counts of this clone. The chain is built from TRBV7-9 and TRBJ1-4, with TRBD1 matching 9 bases. V shed 5 bases and J 8 bases; nucleotides not matched to a gene: 9. The CDR3 consists of 15 residues. Germline assignment: CDR1 SEHNR and CDR2 FQNEAQ (reference sequence). This chain's CDR3 is CASSGAATGGEKLFF. The CDR3, as DNA: TGTGCCAGCAGCGGGGCGGCGACAGGGGGAGAAAAACTGTTTTTT.

The gene calls are TRBV4-1 and TRBJ2-5; 8 bases line up with TRBD1. CDR3 length: 17 residues. CDR1 and CDR2 (germline): MGHRA, YSYEKL. The J segment lost 5 bases and the V segment lost 4 bases, leaving 15 bases of the junction unmatched. The CDR3 protein is CASSPPSSLRGLETQYF. CDR3 in DNA: TGCGCCAGCAGCCCGCCCTCGAGTCTCAGGGGGCTGGAGACCCAGTACTTC.